This TCR beta chain derives from a study of blood T cell repertoires in COVID-19. V shed 2 bases and J 1 base; nucleotides not matched to a gene: 11. This CDR3 is built from 19 residues. The germline V gene encodes CDR1 SGHTA and CDR2 FQGTGA. The authors' processing: For nucleated cells, counts were estimated from reference gene primer amplification. The table came from immunoSEQ multiplex PCR; TCRdb's copy has only in-frame clones and leaves some out. V and J calls and clone size follow that table, whereas D and trimming were derived from the DNA. The profile shows about 320,000 clones, around nine tenths of them singletons. The participants were between roughly 18 and 89 years old and came from under 25 US areas. Clinical histories supplied by participants themselves formed the basis of cohort assignment.

This receptor was identified in a man aged 55 to 69 who had recovered from COVID-19. The chain uses TRBV7-3 and TRBJ1-5, with 10 positions matching TRBD1. Sequencing was performed on PBMCs or T cells enriched from blood (not recorded which). CDR3 coding DNA: TGTGCCAGCAGCTTATTTAGGGACAGGGGTTCCCTAAGCAATCAGCCCCAGCATTTT. Translating gives CASSLFRDRGSLSNQPQHF.